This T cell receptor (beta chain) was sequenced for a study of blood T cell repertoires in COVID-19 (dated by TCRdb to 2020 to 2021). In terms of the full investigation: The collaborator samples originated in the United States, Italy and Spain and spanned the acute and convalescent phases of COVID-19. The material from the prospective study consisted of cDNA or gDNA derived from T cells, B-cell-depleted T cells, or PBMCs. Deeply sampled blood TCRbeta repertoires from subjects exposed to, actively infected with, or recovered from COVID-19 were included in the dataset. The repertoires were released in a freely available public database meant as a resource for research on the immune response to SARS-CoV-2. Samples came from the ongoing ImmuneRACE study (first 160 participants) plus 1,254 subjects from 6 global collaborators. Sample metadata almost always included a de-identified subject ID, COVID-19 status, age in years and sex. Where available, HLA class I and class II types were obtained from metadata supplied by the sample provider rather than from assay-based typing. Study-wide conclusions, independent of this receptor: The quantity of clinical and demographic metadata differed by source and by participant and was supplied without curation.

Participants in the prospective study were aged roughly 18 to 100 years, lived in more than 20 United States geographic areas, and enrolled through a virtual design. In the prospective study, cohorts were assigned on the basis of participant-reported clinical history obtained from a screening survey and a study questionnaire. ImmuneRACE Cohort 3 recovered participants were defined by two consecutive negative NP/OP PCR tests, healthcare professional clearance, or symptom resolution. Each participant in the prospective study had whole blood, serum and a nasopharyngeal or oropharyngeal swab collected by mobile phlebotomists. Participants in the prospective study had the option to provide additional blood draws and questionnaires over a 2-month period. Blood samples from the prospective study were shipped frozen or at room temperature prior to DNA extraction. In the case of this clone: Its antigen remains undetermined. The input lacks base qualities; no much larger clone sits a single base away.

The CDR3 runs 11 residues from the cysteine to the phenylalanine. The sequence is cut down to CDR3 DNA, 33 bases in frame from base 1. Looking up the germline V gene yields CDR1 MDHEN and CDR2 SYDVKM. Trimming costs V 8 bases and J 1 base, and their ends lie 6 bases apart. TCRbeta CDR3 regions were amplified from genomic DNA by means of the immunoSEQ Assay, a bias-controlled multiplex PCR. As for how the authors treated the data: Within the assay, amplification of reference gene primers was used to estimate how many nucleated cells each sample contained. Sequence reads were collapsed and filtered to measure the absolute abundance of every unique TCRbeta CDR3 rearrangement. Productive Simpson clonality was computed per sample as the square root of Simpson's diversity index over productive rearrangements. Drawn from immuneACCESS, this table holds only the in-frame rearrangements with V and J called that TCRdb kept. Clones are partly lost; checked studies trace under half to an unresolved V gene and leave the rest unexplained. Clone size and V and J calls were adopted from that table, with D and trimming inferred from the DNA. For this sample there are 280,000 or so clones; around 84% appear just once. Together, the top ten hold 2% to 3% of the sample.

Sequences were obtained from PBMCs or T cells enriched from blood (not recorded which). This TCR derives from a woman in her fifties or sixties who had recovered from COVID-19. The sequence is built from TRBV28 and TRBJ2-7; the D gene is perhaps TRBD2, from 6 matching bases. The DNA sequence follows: TGTGCCAGCGGGGGGTCCTACGAGCAGTACTTC. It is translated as CASGGSYEQYF.